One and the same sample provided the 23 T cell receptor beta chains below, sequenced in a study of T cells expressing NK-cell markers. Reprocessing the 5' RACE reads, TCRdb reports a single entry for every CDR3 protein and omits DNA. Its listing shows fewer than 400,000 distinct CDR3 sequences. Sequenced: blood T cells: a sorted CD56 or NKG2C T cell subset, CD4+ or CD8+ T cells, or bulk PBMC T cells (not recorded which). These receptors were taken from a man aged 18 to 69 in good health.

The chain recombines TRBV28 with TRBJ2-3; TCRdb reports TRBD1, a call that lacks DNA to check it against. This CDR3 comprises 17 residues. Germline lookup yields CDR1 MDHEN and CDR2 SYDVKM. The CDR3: CASSPAGGQGFRDTQYF.

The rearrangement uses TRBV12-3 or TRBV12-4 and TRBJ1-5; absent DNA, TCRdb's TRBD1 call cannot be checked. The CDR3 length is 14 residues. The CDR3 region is CASSRDRVFSPQHF.

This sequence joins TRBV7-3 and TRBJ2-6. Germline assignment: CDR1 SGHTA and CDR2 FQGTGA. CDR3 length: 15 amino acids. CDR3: CASSLQPSGANVLTF.

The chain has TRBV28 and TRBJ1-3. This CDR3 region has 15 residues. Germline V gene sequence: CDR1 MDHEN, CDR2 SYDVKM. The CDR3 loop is CASTLLGGTGNTIYF.

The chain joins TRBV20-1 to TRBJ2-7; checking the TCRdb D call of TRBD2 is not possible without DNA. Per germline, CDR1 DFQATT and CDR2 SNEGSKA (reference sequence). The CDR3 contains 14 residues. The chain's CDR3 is CSAEGLAGTYEQYF.

The CDR3 is CASRLRTSGPYNEQFF. This chain connects TRBV5-4 to TRBJ2-1; TCRdb picks TRBD2, but there is no DNA to check that call. The CDR3 spans 16 residues. Germline-derived CDR1 and CDR2 are SGHNT and YYREEE (reference sequence).

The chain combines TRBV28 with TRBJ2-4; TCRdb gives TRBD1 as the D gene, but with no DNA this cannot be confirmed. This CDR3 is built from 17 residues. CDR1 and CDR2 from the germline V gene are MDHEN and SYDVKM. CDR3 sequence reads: CASRGDSPVLAKNIQYF.

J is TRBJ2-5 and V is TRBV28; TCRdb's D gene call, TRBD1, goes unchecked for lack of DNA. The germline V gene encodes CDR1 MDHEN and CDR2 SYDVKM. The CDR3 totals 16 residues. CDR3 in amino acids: CASSGAGAGAQETQYF.

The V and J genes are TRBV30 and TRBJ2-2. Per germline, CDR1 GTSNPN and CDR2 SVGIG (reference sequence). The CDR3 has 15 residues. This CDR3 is CAWRPVDGNTGELFF.

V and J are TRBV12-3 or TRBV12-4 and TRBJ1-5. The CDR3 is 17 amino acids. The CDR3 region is CASSFEWGGGTFTPQHF.

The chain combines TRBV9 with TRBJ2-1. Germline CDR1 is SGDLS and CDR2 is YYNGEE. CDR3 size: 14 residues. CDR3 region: CASSVAPAYNEQFF.

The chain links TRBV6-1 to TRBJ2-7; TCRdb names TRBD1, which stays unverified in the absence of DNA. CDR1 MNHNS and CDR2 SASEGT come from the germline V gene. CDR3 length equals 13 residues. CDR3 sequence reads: CASSERAGAEQYF.

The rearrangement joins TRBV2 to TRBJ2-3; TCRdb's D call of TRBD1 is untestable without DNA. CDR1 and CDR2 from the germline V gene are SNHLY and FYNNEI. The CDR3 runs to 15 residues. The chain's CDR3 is CASTPRQAATDTQYF.

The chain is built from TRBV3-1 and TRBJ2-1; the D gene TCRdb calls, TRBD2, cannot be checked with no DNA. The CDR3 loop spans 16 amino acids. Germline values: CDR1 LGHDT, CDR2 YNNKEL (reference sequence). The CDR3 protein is CASSAQAGAGGYEQFF.

The CDR3 loop reads CASSFQGKTDTQYF. The rearrangement joins TRBV5-1 to TRBJ2-3; with no DNA, the TCRdb D assignment of TRBD1 cannot be verified. CDR1 is SGHRS and CDR2 is YFSETQ in the germline V gene. The CDR3 sequence is 14 residues long.

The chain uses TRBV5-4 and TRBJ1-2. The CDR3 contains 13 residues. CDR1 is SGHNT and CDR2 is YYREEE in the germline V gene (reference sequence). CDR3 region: CASSSAVNYGYTF.

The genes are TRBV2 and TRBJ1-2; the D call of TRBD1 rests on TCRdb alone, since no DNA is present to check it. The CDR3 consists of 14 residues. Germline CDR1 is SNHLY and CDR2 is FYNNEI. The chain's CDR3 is CASRGQLGNYGYTF.

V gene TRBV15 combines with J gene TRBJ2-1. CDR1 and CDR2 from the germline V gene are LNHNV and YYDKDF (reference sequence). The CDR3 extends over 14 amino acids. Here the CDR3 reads CATTKTGRGSEQFF.

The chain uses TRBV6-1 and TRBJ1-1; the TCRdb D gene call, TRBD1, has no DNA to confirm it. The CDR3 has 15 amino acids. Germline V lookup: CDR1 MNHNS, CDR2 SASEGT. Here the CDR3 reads CASSERNRVNTEAFF.

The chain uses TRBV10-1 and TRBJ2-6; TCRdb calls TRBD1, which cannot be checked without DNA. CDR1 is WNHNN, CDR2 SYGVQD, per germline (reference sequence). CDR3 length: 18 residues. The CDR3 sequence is CASYPRGAFDSGANVLTF.

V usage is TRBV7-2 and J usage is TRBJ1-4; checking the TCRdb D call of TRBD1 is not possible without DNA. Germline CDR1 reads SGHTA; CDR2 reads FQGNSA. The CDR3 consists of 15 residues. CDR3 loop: CASSPRQGRDEKLFF.

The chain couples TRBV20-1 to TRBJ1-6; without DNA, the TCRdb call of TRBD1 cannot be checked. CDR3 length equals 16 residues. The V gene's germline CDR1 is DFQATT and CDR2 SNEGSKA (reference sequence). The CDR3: CSASPGQGTNNSPLHF.

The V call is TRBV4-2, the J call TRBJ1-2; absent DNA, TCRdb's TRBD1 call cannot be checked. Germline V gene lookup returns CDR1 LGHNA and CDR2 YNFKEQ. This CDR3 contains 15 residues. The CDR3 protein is CASSLRDTANYGYTF.